The rows below give T cell receptor beta chains drawn from one sample of a study of radiation and T cells in renal cell carcinoma. TCRdb keeps only in-frame clones here, not all; method: immunoSEQ multiplex PCR. The sample lists about 86,000 clones; over 80% were seen once. The starting material was blood, obtained from a patient whose treatment included radiotherapy and nephrectomy. The receptors shown here come from a man in his fifties or sixties with renal cell carcinoma. The CDR3 runs from the conserved cysteine through the conserved F or W. The D gene is left open where the match is weak. The size field is filled for only some rows; it gives once, few, many or a size class.

V	D	J	size	CDR3	DNA
TRBV19	NA	TRBJ1-1	NA	CASRTGNTEAFF	TGTGCCAGTAGGACAGGGAACACTGAAGCTTTCTTT
TRBV12-5	NA	TRBJ1-5	NA	CASGRPPTPQQPFPPSNQPQHF	TGTGCTAGTGGCCGCCCTCCAACCCCGCAGCAGCCTTTCCCCCCTAGCAATCAGCCCCAGCATTTT
TRBV9	NA	TRBJ2-3	NA	CASSPPRGSDTQYF	TGTGCCAGCAGTCCACCACGTGGGTCAGATACGCAGTATTTT
TRBV27	NA	TRBJ2-1	NA	CASSFSSVKSSYNEQFF	TGTGCCAGCAGTTTCTCTAGCGTTAAAAGCTCCTACAATGAGCAGTTCTTC
TRBV18	NA	TRBJ1-1	NA	CASSPAGQYTEAFF	TGTGCCAGCTCACCTGCAGGGCAATACACTGAAGCTTTCTTT
TRBV30	NA	TRBJ2-2	once	CAWDGHNTGELFF	TGTGCCTGGGACGGCCATAACACCGGGGAGCTGTTTTTT
TRBV21-1	NA	TRBJ2-3	once	CASSKVGLAGGGAQYF	TGTGCCAGCAGCAAAGTGGGCTTAGCCGGGGGTGGAGCGCAGTATTTT
TRBV18	NA	TRBJ2-7	NA	CASSQASVNEQYF	TGTGCCAGCTCACAGGCTAGCGTCAACGAGCAGTACTTC
TRBV6-1	NA	TRBJ2-7	NA	CASKRDNPAYEQYF	TGTGCCAGCAAACGAGACAATCCGGCCTACGAGCAGTACTTC
TRBV11-1	TRBD2	TRBJ2-3	NA	CASSDRLAGGTESKYF	TGTGCCAGCAGTGATCGACTAGCGGGGGGAACCGAATCGAAGTATTTT
TRBV7-9	TRBD2	TRBJ2-7	once	CASGGTSGGVWEQYF	TGTGCCAGCGGGGGGACTAGCGGAGGGGTCTGGGAGCAGTACTTC
TRBV5-1	NA	TRBJ2-3	NA	CASSLPELDTQYF	TGCGCCAGCAGCCTTCCCGAGTTGGATACGCAGTATTTT
TRBV6-6	TRBD1	TRBJ2-7	NA	CASSAQGSSYEQYF	TGTGCCAGCAGTGCACAGGGGAGCTCCTACGAGCAGTACTTC
TRBV19	TRBD1	TRBJ1-2	NA	CASSIGDRLHGYTF	TGTGCCAGTAGTATTGGGGACAGGCTACACGGCTACACCTTC
TRBV5-5	NA	TRBJ1-6	NA	CASSLRESSYNSPLHF	TGTGCCAGCAGCTTGAGAGAGAGCTCCTATAATTCACCCCTCCACTTT
TRBV10-1	NA	TRBJ1-1	NA	CASKGPAMNTEAFF	TGCGCCAGCAAAGGGCCAGCTATGAACACTGAAGCTTTCTTT
TRBV7-9	NA	TRBJ2-7	once	CASSLGESYEHYF	TGTGCCAGCAGCTTAGGCGAAAGCTACGAGCATTACTTC
TRBV2	NA	TRBJ1-1	NA	CASSEEEVTEAFF	TGTGCCAGCAGTGAAGAAGAGGTCACTGAAGCTTTCTTT
TRBV30	TRBD2	TRBJ2-5	NA	CAWTITSGVETQYF	TGTGCCTGGACCATCACTAGCGGGGTAGAGACCCAGTACTTC
TRBV11-1	TRBD1	TRBJ1-2	NA	CASSRTGVDYDYTF	TGTGCCAGCAGCAGAACAGGGGTGGACTATGACTACACCTTC
TRBV28	NA	TRBJ1-1	NA	CASTREGGSTEAFF	TGTGCCAGCACCCGAGAGGGGGGAAGCACTGAAGCTTTCTTT
TRBV27	NA	TRBJ1-1	many	CASSLSLSQAEAFF	TGTGCCAGCAGTTTATCGTTAAGTCAGGCTGAAGCTTTCTTT